These 9 T cell receptor beta chains were sequenced from one sample in a study of identical twins. TCRdb fed the 5' RACE reads into MiXCR, producing one record per CDR3 protein. The data show 1.5 million to 2 million distinct CDR3 sequences, less than 40% seen once. The specimen was cord blood. The receptors originated from a newborn girl in good health.

The chain recombines TRBV6-1 with TRBJ2-4; D uncertain. This CDR3 is 16 amino acids long. The germline V and J ends were trimmed by 3 bases and 0 bases, with 12 bases remaining between them. The V gene's germline CDR1 is MNHNS and CDR2 SASEGT. The DNA of the CDR3 is TGTGCCAGCAGTGAGGGAATCTACCTAGCCAAAAACATTCAGTACTTC. Translating gives CASSEGIYLAKNIQYF.

The J gene is TRBJ2-1, the V gene TRBV25-1; perhaps TRBD1 as D (7 bases). V was pared by 0 bases and J by 4 bases, with 16 bases between. The CDR3 covers 17 residues. Germline CDR1 reads MGHDK; CDR2 reads SYGVNS. The DNA of the CDR3 is TGTGCCAGCAGTGAATATTTGGCAGGGGGGCCATACAATGAGCAGTTCTTC. It codes for CASSEYLAGGPYNEQFF.

In its sample, this clonotype was seen many times. The rearrangement links TRBV6-6 to TRBJ2-1, with TRBD1 as a possible D gene (6 bases). CDR3 length: 13 amino acids. Germline CDR1 MNHNY, CDR2 SVGAGI (reference sequence). V was pared by 2 bases and J by 4 bases, with 6 bases between. The CDR3 is CASSYQGYNEQFF. The CDR3 DNA reads TGTGCCAGCAGTTACCAGGGGTACAATGAGCAGTTCTTC.

The chain couples TRBV7-3 to TRBJ2-3, with 10 positions matching TRBD2. Germline trimming cut 5 bases from V and 1 base from J; bases unmatched to any gene: 9. Looked up from germline, CDR1 is SGHTA and CDR2 is FQGTGA. The CDR3 is 17 amino acids. In DNA, the CDR3 is TGTGCCAGCAGCCTCAACGTCGGGACTAGCGGCACAGATACGCAGTATTTT. Translated, it gives CASSLNVGTSGTDTQYF. Complete variable domain (other parts from reference TRBV7-3 and TRBJ2-3): GAGVSQTPSNKVTEKGKYVELRCDPISGHTALYWYRQSLGQGPEFLIYFQGTGAADDSGLPNDRFFAVRPEGSVSTLKIQRTERGDSAVYLCASSLNVGTSGTDTQYFGPGTRLTVL.

This clonotype was picked up a small number of times. The V and J genes are TRBV28 and TRBJ2-5; D not certain. The J call may be in error: the DNA end matches TRBJ2-1 better. The CDR3 is 17 residues long. Germline V gives CDR1 MDHEN, CDR2 SYDVKM. The CDR3 spells CASSLTPRVLYQETQFF. In DNA form, the CDR3 reads TGTGCCAGCAGTTTAACGCCTAGGGTGCTCTACCAAGAGACCCAGTTCTTC.

CDR3 protein: CASSFRGKGYNEQYF. For the CDR3, the DNA is TGTGCCAGCAGTTTTCGAGGGAAAGGCTACAATGAGCAGTACTTC. The V and J genes are TRBV6-5 and TRBJ2-1; perhaps TRBD2 as D (5 bases). The J call is doubtful: the DNA matches TRBJ2-7 better. This CDR3 is built from 15 residues. Germline V gene lookup returns CDR1 MNHEY and CDR2 SVGAGI.

This clonotype has just a few counts. V gene TRBV3-1 combines with J gene TRBJ2-1; 12 bases are shared with TRBD2. CDR1 and CDR2 (germline): LGHDT, YNNKEL (reference sequence). The CDR3 runs 16 residues. V lost 9 bases, J lost 4 bases, and 10 bases stayed unmatched. The CDR3 region has the DNA TGTGCCAGATTCCAACTAGCGGGGGGTTTTTACAATGAGCAGTTCTTC. Its protein is CARFQLAGGFYNEQFF.

The chain carries TRBV19 and TRBJ2-3; 9 nucleotides align to TRBD2. CDR3 length: 19 residues. V lost 3 bases to trimming and J lost 0 bases; unmatched junction nucleotides: 13. CDR1 is LNHDA, CDR2 SQIVND, per germline (reference sequence). The CDR3 sequence is CASSILGLAGVPSTDTQYF. CDR3 nucleotide sequence: TGTGCCAGTAGTATTCTCGGATTAGCGGGAGTCCCTAGCACAGATACGCAGTATTTT.

In DNA form, the CDR3 reads TGTGCCAGCAGTTACCGGGGGTCTAATTCACCCCTCCACTTT. This encodes CASSYRGSNSPLHF. The gene calls are TRBV6-5 and TRBJ1-6; D may be TRBD1 (5 bases). Germline V gene lookup returns CDR1 MNHEY and CDR2 SVGAGI. The CDR3 is made up of 14 amino acids. V lost 2 bases and J 6 bases, leaving 8 bases between the germline ends.